This entry lists 32 T cell receptor beta chains sequenced from one sample in a study of T cells in localized non-small cell lung cancer (dated by TCRdb to the early 2020s). The method behind the library was the immunoSEQ multiplex PCR assay. TCRdb obtained this table from immuneACCESS and retained in-frame rearrangements with V and J assigned. These tables miss some clones; where compared with another copy, unresolved V genes account for less than half of the shortfall, and the remainder is unexplained. Here the sample has around 26,000 clones; approximately 84% occur a single time. Clones ranked in the top ten supply approximately 9.7% of the sample. This specimen was peripheral blood, taken before any cancer treatment. The source of these receptors is a man aged 40 to 70 with stage III squamous cell lung carcinoma.

V gene TRBV27 combines with J gene TRBJ2-5; D ambiguous. V lost 5 bases, J lost 5 bases, and 12 bases lay in between. This CDR3 contains 13 residues. Germline V CDR1 and CDR2: MNHEY, SMNVEV (reference sequence). This CDR3 reads CASSLGLAETQYF. For the CDR3, the DNA is TGTGCCAGCAGTCTAGGCCTGGCGGAGACCCAGTACTTC.

V and J are TRBV10-3 and TRBJ1-2; 9 nucleotides match TRBD1. V lost 4 bases, J lost 2 bases, and 2 bases stayed unmatched. Germline CDR1 and CDR2: ENHRY and SYGVKD. CDR3 length: 14 residues. The CDR3 is CAISVGTGNYGYTF. CDR3 sequence (DNA): TGTGCCATCAGTGTGGGGACAGGGAACTATGGCTACACCTTC.

This chain joins TRBV7-7 and TRBJ2-5; no definite D call. The CDR3 runs to 12 residues. V lost 4 bases to trimming and J lost 3 bases, with 6 bases between them. Germline CDR1 is SSHAT and CDR2 is FNYEAQ (reference sequence). CDR3 nucleotide sequence: TGTGCCAGCAGCTCGGAAGAAGAGACCCAGTACTTC. This gives the protein CASSSEEETQYF.

The V and J genes are TRBV7-2 and TRBJ2-1, with 11 positions matching TRBD2. Germline CDR1 reads SGHTA; CDR2 reads FQGNSA. V gave up 4 bases and J gave up 5 bases; unmatched junction bases: 10. This CDR3 spans 17 amino acids. CDR3 bases: TGTGCCAGCAGCTCAGGCCCCGGGACTAGCGGACACAATGAGCAGTTCTTC. Translating gives CASSSGPGTSGHNEQFF.

This clone was seen more than once but under ten times. The J gene is TRBJ2-5, the V gene TRBV5-1; D not resolved. The CDR3 runs to 15 residues. Germline CDR1 is SGHRS and CDR2 is YFSETQ. V dropped 4 bases and J dropped 2 bases, with 15 bases sitting between them. The DNA for the CDR3 is TGCGCCAGCAGCGAGGCCTTGATGGGGCAAGAGACCCAGTACTTC. It translates to CASSEALMGQETQYF.

Regarding this clone: At one end, the junction sequence differs from germline, possibly due to a read error. The chain carries TRBV11-2 and TRBJ2-1; no clear D. Per germline, CDR1 SGHAT and CDR2 FQNNGV. The CDR3 sequence is 12 residues long. In DNA form, the CDR3 reads TGTGCCAGCAGCTTAGGTACCTCCGTTCTGGTCTTC. Translating it yields CASSLGTSVLVF.

The chain employs TRBV18 and TRBJ1-4; D may be TRBD1 (6 bases). Per the germline V gene, CDR1 is KGHSH and CDR2 is LQKENI. Between the trimmed V and J ends, which lost 2 bases and 6 bases, there was a span of 16 bases. This CDR3 contains 16 residues. The CDR3 DNA reads as TGTGCCAGCTCACCAGCCTGGGGGGCGCCTCATGAAAAACTGTTTTTT. Amino acids: CASSPAWGAPHEKLFF. The variable domain in full, with the rest retrieved from reference TRBV18 and TRBJ1-4, is NAGVMQNPRHLVRRRGQEARLRCSPMKGHSHVYWYRQLPEEGLKFMVYLQKENIIDESGMPKERFSAEFPKEGPSILRIQQVVRGDSAAYFCASSPAWGAPHEKLFFGSGTQLSVL.

This sequence joins TRBV7-2 and TRBJ1-6, with D unclear. The CDR3 contains 12 residues. The V gene's germline CDR1 is SGHTA and CDR2 FQGNSA. Trimming removed 5 bases from V and 10 bases from J, with 9 bases in between. This chain's CDR3 is CASSTNESPLHF. CDR3 DNA sequence: TGTGCCAGCAGCACCAATGAATCACCCCTCCACTTT.

The chain links TRBV6-1 to TRBJ1-5; D is uncertain. The germline V gene encodes CDR1 MNHNS and CDR2 SASEGT. CDR3 length equals 13 residues. V lost 5 bases and J lost 4, with 9 bases in between. CDR3 sequence reads: CASSQTQNQPQHF. As DNA, the CDR3 is TGTGCCAGCAGTCAAACGCAAAATCAGCCCCAGCATTTT.

The chain joins TRBV6-1 to TRBJ2-1; D call uncertain. V gave up 4 bases and J gave up 9 bases, with 10 bases separating them. This CDR3 comprises 12 residues. Germline V gene data show CDR1 as MNHNS and CDR2 as SASEGT. The CDR3 is CASSATWGEQFF. The CDR3 DNA sequence: TGTGCCAGCAGTGCTACGTGGGGTGAGCAGTTCTTC.

The chain is built from TRBV5-4 and TRBJ2-5, with unresolved D. The CDR3 has 14 residues. Germline V CDR1 and CDR2: SGHNT, YYREEE (reference sequence). The V gene lost 0 bases and the J gene lost 5 bases, with 11 bases spanning the gap. CDR3 sequence: CASSLEALEETQYF. CDR3 nucleotide sequence: TGTGCCAGCAGCTTGGAGGCATTAGAGGAGACCCAGTACTTC.

The chain carries TRBV5-1 and TRBJ1-6, with D tentatively TRBD1 (5 bases). This CDR3 has 14 residues. Germline-derived CDR1 and CDR2 are SGHRS and YFSETQ. V was clipped by 5 bases and J by 5 bases, with 11 bases between them. The CDR3 nucleotides read TGCGCCAGCAGTTCCGGGACCAATAATTCACCCCTCCACTTT. It translates to CASSSGTNNSPLHF.

V gene TRBV4-1 combines with J gene TRBJ2-1; D is perhaps TRBD1 (5 bases). The V and J ends lost 1 base and 1 base respectively, with 11 bases between them. The CDR3 is 16 residues long. Germline CDR1 is MGHRA and CDR2 is YSYEKL. The CDR3 protein is CASSQVLRGSYNEQFF. Here the CDR3 DNA reads TGCGCCAGCAGCCAAGTTCTAAGGGGATCCTACAATGAGCAGTTCTTC.

The chain uses TRBV7-8 and TRBJ1-1; D remains unclear. V was trimmed by 6 bases and J by 0 bases, leaving 11 bases between them. The CDR3 length is 14 residues. Looked up from germline, CDR1 is SGHVS and CDR2 is FQNEAQ. Here the CDR3 reads CASRVSIMNTEAFF. Here the CDR3 DNA reads TGTGCCAGCAGAGTCTCCATCATGAACACTGAAGCTTTCTTT.

The chain employs TRBV18 and TRBJ2-1; 10 bases are a match to TRBD2. With V trimmed by 7 bases and J by 2 bases, 2 bases remained unmatched. The CDR3 sequence is 14 residues long. Germline CDR1 reads KGHSH; CDR2 reads LQKENI. As DNA, the CDR3 is TGTGCCAGCTTTAGCGGGGGGACCTACAATGAGCAGTTCTTC. Translated: CASFSGGTYNEQFF.

V usage is TRBV28 and J usage is TRBJ2-7, with a tentative D call TRBD2 (5 bases). CDR3 length: 13 residues. The V end lost 7 bases, the J end lost 3 bases, and 13 bases lay between the germline ends. The germline V gene encodes CDR1 MDHEN and CDR2 SYDVKM. Here the CDR3 DNA reads TGTGCCAGCATCAGTGAGGGCCTCTACGAGCAGTACTTC. Its protein product is CASISEGLYEQYF.

V is TRBV9 and J is TRBJ1-1; D not certain. CDR3 length: 13 amino acids. CDR1 and CDR2 from the germline V gene are SGDLS and YYNGEE. Trimming cost V 4 bases and J 8 bases, with 15 bases left between them. The chain's CDR3 is CASSPLRGLEAFF. Written as DNA, the CDR3 is TGTGCCAGCAGCCCACTGCGCGGGCTGGAAGCTTTCTTT.

The chain is built from TRBV11-3 and TRBJ2-5; D is uncertain. Germline values: CDR1 SGHNT, CDR2 YENEEA. V lost 0 bases and J 10 bases, leaving 9 bases between the germline ends. The CDR3 extends over 12 amino acids. The CDR3 sequence: CASSLDLGIQYF. The CDR3, as DNA: TGTGCCAGCAGCTTAGATTTGGGGATCCAGTACTTC.

The chain couples TRBV12-5 to TRBJ2-3, with 7 bases identical to TRBD1. Losses at the gene ends were 6 bases for V and 4 bases for J; bases not matched to a gene: 10. The CDR3 runs to 15 residues. Germline CDR1 reads LGHNT; CDR2 reads FRNRAP. CDR3 nucleotides: TGTGCTAGTGGGCGCGATGGACAGGCCTCAGATACGCAGTATTTT. This sequence encodes CASGRDGQASDTQYF.

The CDR3 protein is CASSRSGAEAFF. The CDR3 coding sequence is TGTGCCAGCAGCCGCTCCGGGGCTGAAGCTTTCTTT. The rearrangement uses TRBV6-6 and TRBJ1-1; D uncertain. Trimming left V 6 bases short and J 6 bases short, with 11 bases between. CDR3 length equals 12 residues. Germline V lookup: CDR1 MNHNY, CDR2 SVGAGI (reference sequence).

This chain links TRBV5-1 with TRBJ2-7; no clear D gene. Trimming shortened V by 0 bases and J by 4 bases, and 8 bases separated the two germline ends. This CDR3 region has 13 residues. Germline V gene lookup returns CDR1 SGHRS and CDR2 YFSETQ. Here the CDR3 reads CASSLGGFYEQYF. CDR3 DNA sequence: TGCGCCAGCAGCTTGGGGGGATTTTACGAGCAGTACTTC.

DNA for the CDR3: TGTGCCAGCCGGGGAGCGGCGGCGACCCAGTACTTC. The encoded protein is CASRGAAATQYF. The V call is TRBV11-2, the J call TRBJ2-5, with D possibly matching TRBD2 (5 bases). CDR3 length equals 12 residues. Trimming pared 8 bases from V and 7 bases from J, leaving 14 bases between. The germline gives CDR1 SGHAT, CDR2 FQNNGV.

This rearrangement joins TRBV5-1 to TRBJ2-1; no clear D gene. The V gene's germline CDR1 is SGHRS and CDR2 YFSETQ. V dropped 0 bases and J dropped 9 bases, with 10 bases sitting between them. The CDR3 length is 13 residues. The CDR3 coding sequence is TGCGCCAGCAGCTTGGCTAACAACGGTGAGCAGTTCTTC. Its protein is CASSLANNGEQFF.

The CDR3 loop is CASSTPSGGGEQFF. The CDR3 DNA reads TGTGCCAGCAGTACGCCGAGCGGGGGTGGTGAGCAGTTCTTC. This chain joins TRBV6-1 and TRBJ2-1; the match to TRBD2 covers 8 bases. Per the germline V gene, CDR1 is MNHNS and CDR2 is SASEGT. The length of the CDR3 is 14 residues. V shed 5 bases, J shed 9 bases, and the junction held 9 bases outside the gene matches.

The chain links TRBV6-7 to TRBJ2-4, with no clear D. TRBV6-7 is classed as an ORF, of uncertain function. Trimming removed 2 bases from V and 5 bases from J, with 7 bases in between. CDR3 length: 13 amino acids. The CDR3 nucleotides are TGTGCCAGCAGTTACCGTCGGGAAAACATTCAGTACTTC. Translated: CASSYRRENIQYF.

The chain carries TRBV5-1 and TRBJ2-1, with a weak D call TRBD1 (6 bases). The CDR3 is 12 residues long. V dropped 7 bases and J dropped 11 bases, with 16 bases sitting between them. Germline V lookup: CDR1 SGHRS, CDR2 YFSETQ. CDR3: CASRPEQGKQFF. CDR3 nucleotide sequence: TGCGCCAGCCGACCGGAACAGGGTAAGCAGTTCTTC.

The chain combines TRBV27 with TRBJ2-3, with D tentatively TRBD2 (6 bases). The CDR3 runs to 16 residues. Trimming removed 0 bases at V and 2 bases at J, with 12 bases between. The germline CDR1 and CDR2 sequences are MNHEY and SMNVEV (reference sequence). Here the CDR3 reads CASSLSGRGSTDTQYF. The CDR3, as DNA: TGTGCCAGCAGTTTATCGGGGCGGGGATCCACAGATACGCAGTATTTT.

The V and J genes are TRBV28 and TRBJ2-1, with a possible D match to TRBD2 (6 bases). This CDR3 contains 14 residues. Germline values: CDR1 MDHEN, CDR2 SYDVKM. Trimming removed 1 base from V and 5 bases from J, with 9 bases in between. The DNA of the CDR3 is TGTGCCAGCAGTTTATCCTGGGGGGACAATGAGCAGTTCTTC. Protein product: CASSLSWGDNEQFF.

The chain is built from TRBV6-5 and TRBJ2-2, with TRBD1 matching 7 bases. Germline V lookup: CDR1 MNHEY, CDR2 SVGAGI. J was trimmed by 7 bases and V by 8 bases; bases with no gene match: 7. This CDR3 comprises 13 residues. The CDR3: CASGGQVGGELFF. The CDR3 DNA reads as TGTGCCAGCGGTGGACAGGTTGGCGGGGAGCTGTTTTTT.

The rearrangement links TRBV11-3 to TRBJ2-3; no firm D call. This CDR3 contains 14 residues. Germline values: CDR1 SGHNT, CDR2 YENEEA. V lost 2 bases to trimming and J lost 2 bases, with 8 bases between them. The CDR3 here is CASSLSQTTDTQYF. The CDR3 nucleotides are TGTGCCAGCAGCTTAAGTCAGACCACAGATACGCAGTATTTT.

The V and J genes are TRBV5-4 and TRBJ2-1; TRBD2 agrees at 8 bases. This CDR3 spans 17 amino acids. The V gene end was trimmed by 1 base and the J gene end by 0 bases; junction bases not matched to a gene: 6. CDR1 and CDR2 from the germline V gene are SGHNT and YYREEE (reference sequence). The CDR3 loop is CASSLPGGASSYNEQFF. The CDR3 nucleotides are TGTGCCAGCAGCTTGCCCGGGGGGGCCTCCTCCTACAATGAGCAGTTCTTC. Full variable domain (rest looked up from reference TRBV5-4 and TRBJ2-1): ETGVTQSPTHLIKTRGQQVTLRCSSQSGHNTVSWYQQALGQGPQFIFQYYREEENGRGNFPPRFSGLQFPNYSSELNVNALELDDSALYLCASSLPGGASSYNEQFFGPGTRLTVL.

V is TRBV10-3 and J is TRBJ2-7; possible D gene TRBD2, 5 bases. The CDR3 has 12 residues. V was trimmed by 3 bases and J by 2 bases, leaving 5 bases between them. Per germline, CDR1 ENHRY and CDR2 SYGVKD. CDR3 sequence (DNA): TGTGCCATCAGTGAACTAGCCTACGAGCAGTACTTC. Its protein product is CAISELAYEQYF.